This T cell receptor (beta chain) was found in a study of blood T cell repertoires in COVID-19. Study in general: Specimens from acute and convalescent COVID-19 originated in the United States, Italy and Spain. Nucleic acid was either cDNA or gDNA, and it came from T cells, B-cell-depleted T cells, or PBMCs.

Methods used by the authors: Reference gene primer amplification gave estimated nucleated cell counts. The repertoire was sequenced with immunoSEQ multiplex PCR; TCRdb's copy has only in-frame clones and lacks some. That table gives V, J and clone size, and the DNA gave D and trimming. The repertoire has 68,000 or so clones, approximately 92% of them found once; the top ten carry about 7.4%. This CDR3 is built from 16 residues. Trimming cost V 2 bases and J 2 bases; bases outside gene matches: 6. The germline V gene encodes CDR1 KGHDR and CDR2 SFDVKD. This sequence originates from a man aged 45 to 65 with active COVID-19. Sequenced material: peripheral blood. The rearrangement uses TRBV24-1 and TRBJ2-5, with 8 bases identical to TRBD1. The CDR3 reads CATSDSGTGQQETQYF. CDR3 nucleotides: TGTGCCACCAGTGATTCTGGGACAGGTCAACAAGAGACCCAGTACTTC.